The source of this T cell receptor (beta chain) is a study of monozygotic twins with inflammatory bowel disease (dated by TCRdb to between 2019 and 2020). Regarding the research as a whole: In total, roughly 30 monozygotic twin pairs made up the full study: 19 Danish pairs, all IBD-discordant, plus nine German pairs, of which four were IBD-concordant and five were IBD-discordant. Within discordant pairs, disease-associated traits were sought mainly by comparing IBD patients with their genetically identical healthy co-twins. Each individual had, on average, about 151 000 unique TCRalpha sequences and 181 000 unique TCRbeta sequences available for analysis. Results the study describes overall, beyond this receptor: Differing immunosuppressive treatments among patients may have added background noise and inter-individual variability to the repertoires. The results gave no support for a single strong signal or clonotype linked to IBD. Distinction between different T cell subtypes could not be achieved in the analysis. Concordant and discordant twins showed no difference in repertoire similarity, possibly because of limited statistical power. A decrease in TCRbeta repertoire diversity, as measured by inverse Simpson index, was observed in IBD patients compared with their healthy co-twins. Compared with healthy twins, IBD patients shared fewer clonotypes with other individuals, and the difference was most pronounced in patients with signs of disease activity.

An approximately 2.5 ml peripheral blood sample was drawn into PAXgene tubes per donor and stored at -80°C. Without any T cell sorting, total RNA was extracted from whole blood using the PAXgene blood miRNA kit on an automated QIAcube. Peripheral blood from monozygotic twin pairs who were concordant or discordant for inflammatory bowel disease underwent deep TCRalpha and TCRbeta repertoire profiling using unique molecular barcoding. Smoking habits were recorded for all twin pairs, and individuals were classified as current, former or never smokers. Library prep was done by 5' RACE. For each TCR library, around 3,500 ng of total RNA was used. For each sample, cDNA was synthesized in eight separate reactions using SMARTScribe reverse transcriptase. Unique molecular identifiers containing a 6-nucleotide sample barcode were introduced through template switching during cDNA synthesis. TCRalpha and TCRbeta cDNA was amplified in two nested PCRs of approximately 17 and 9 cycles, and bead purification was carried out after each PCR. Before amplification, cDNA was treated with uracil DNA-glycosylase and purified using the QIAquick PCR purification kit. The second PCR added Illumina TruSeq-compatible adapters along with sample-specific barcodes. Library quality and concentration were checked on TapeStation and Qubit, and libraries were pooled at around 5 ng each. Pooled libraries were sequenced on an Illumina HiSeq2500 single-index Rapid Run with 2 x 100 bp reads and custom sequencing primers. The paper's data handling went like this. MiGEC version 1.2.6 was used for UMI-based consensus assembly, which corrected PCR and sequencing errors. MiXCR version 2.1.1 was used for V(D)J alignment, clonotype assembly and CDR3 extraction. To normalise gene usage, clonotype sharing and MAIT/NKT TCR abundance, the analysis used the top 1000, 10 000 and 20 000 clonotypes per sample. Diversity was computed as the inverse Simpson index with the vegan R package after downsampling to 27 000 UMIs. Statistical testing used paired Mann-Whitney U tests on the discordant twin pairs and applied Benjamini-Hochberg correction for multiple testing. TCRdb reprocessed the reads, reporting each CDR3 protein sequence once and no DNA. Here the V and J calls rest on TCRdb's processing, not on the authors' analysis. The sample table holds about 380,000 distinct CDR3 sequences. Clones ranked in the top ten supply approximately 2.4% of the sample.

A remark on this clonotype: Its antigen remains unidentified.

The CDR3 spans 16 residues, from the cysteine through the phenylalanine. No DNA is given. From a lookup of the germline V gene (reference sequence), CDR1 and CDR2 are DFQATT and SNEGSKA. Specimen: blood. The rearrangement combines TRBV20-1 with TRBJ2-2; TCRdb designates TRBD2, a call that cannot be tested without DNA. This receptor was identified in a human donor with ulcerative colitis or Crohn's disease, or a healthy co-twin of an affected twin (not recorded which). The CDR3: CSARVNGRTFNGELFF.